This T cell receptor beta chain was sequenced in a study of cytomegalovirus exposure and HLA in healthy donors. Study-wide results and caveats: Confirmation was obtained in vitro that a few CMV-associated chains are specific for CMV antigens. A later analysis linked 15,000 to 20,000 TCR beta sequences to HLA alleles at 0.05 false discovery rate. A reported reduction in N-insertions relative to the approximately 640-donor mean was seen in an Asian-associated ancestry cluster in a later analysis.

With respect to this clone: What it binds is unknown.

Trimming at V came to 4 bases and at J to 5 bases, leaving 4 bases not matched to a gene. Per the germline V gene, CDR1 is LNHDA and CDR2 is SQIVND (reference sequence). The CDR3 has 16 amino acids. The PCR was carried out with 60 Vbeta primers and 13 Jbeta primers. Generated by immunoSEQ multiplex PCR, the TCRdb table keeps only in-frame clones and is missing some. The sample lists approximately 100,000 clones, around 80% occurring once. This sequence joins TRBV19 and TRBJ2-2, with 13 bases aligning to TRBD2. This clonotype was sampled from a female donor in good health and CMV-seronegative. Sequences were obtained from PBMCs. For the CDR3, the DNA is TGTGCCAGTAGTACCGGACTAGCGGGGGTTACCGGGGAGCTGTTTTTT. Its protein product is CASSTGLAGVTGELFF.